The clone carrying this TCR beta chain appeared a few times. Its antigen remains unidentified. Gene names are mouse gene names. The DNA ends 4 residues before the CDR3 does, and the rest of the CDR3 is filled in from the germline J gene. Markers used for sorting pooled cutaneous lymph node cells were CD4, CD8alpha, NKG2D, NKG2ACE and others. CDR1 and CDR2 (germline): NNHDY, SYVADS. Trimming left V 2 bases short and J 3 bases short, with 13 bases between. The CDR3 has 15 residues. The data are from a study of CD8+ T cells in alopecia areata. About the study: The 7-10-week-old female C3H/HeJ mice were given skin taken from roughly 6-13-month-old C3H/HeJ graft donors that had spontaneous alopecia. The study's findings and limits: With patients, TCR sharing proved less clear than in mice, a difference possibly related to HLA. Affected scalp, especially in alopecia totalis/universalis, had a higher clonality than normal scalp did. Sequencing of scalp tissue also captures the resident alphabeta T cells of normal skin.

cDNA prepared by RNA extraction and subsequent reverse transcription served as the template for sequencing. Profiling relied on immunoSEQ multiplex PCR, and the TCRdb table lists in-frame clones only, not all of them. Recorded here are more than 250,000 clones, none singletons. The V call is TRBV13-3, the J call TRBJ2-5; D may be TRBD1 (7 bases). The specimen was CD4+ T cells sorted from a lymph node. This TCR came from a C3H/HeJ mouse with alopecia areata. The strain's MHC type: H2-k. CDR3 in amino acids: CASSETPGGQDTQYF. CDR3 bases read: TGTGCCAGCAGTGAAACTCCAGGGGGGCAAGAC.